This T cell receptor beta chain was retrieved from a study of T cell repertoires in cytomegalovirus infection. At the level of the study: Public TCR beta signatures provided an indication of both CMV infection and a matching HLA type. Overall study findings and caveats: Dominating the ex vivo response were TCR beta clonotypes that were CMV-specific and HLA-C-restricted. The cumulative frequency of public TCR beta families identified carriers of CMV plus the relevant HLA.

This clonotype has ten or more counts. Its antigen is unidentified. The CDR3 loop spans 13 amino acids. After removal of 6 bases from V and 8 bases from J, the junction contained 7 bases not matched to a gene. Per the germline V gene, CDR1 is LNHDA and CDR2 is SQIVND (reference sequence). A single record per CDR3 protein comes from TCRdb applying MiXCR to the reads. The table has 40,000 to 50,000 distinct CDR3 sequences, approximately 20% seen once; the top ten hold approximately 17%. The source is a human donor in good health (CMV status not recorded). Some clones in this sample may be carry-over from other donors' samples. The rearrangement links TRBV19 to TRBJ1-3; 7 positions match TRBD1. Sequences were obtained from PBMCs, sequenced either directly or after in vitro stimulation (not recorded which). The CDR3 DNA follows: TGTGCCAGTAGAGCAGGGGGAACTTACACCATATATTTT. Its protein product is CASRAGGTYTIYF.